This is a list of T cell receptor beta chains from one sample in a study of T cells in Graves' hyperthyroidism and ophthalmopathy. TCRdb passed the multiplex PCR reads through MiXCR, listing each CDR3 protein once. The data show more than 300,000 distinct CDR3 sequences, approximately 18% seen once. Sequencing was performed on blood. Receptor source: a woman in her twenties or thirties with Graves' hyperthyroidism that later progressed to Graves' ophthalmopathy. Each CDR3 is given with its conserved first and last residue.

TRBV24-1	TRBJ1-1	CATSDTFVQGRTEAFF
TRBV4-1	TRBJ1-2	CASSLDSTYGYTF
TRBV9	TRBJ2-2	CASGADTGELFF
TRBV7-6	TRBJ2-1	CASSLARLVNEQFF
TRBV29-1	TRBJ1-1	CSVDLGGTEAFF
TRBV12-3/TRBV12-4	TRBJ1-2	CASSTARQNTNYGYTF
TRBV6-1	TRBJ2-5	CASSEALGGETQYF
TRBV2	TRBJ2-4	CASTTGQGNPGVKNIQYF
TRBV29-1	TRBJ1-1	CSVEGGENTEAFF
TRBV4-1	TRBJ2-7	CASSQPGVSYEQYF
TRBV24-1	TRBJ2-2	CATSDAKQGNAGELFF
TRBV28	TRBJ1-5	CASSPPGPIPQHF
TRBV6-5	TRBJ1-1	CASSYSRGRAEAFF
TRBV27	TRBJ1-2	CASKGVDGYTF
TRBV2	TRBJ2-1	CASSHGTGGRDEQFF
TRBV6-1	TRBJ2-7	CASRQALAYEQYF
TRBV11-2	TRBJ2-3	CASSLAGVASRDTQYF
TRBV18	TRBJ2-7	CASSPRDRGHYEQYF
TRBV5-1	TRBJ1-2	CASSFGQGDGYTF
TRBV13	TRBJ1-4	CASSLGKGARLADEKLFF
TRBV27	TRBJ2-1	CASSLLAGYNEQFF
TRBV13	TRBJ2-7	CASSLRASSYEQYF
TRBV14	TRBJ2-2	CASSQGSWGMLGAGELFF
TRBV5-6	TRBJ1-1	CASSLGSYTEAFF
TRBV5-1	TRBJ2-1	CASSLMTSGRSEQFF